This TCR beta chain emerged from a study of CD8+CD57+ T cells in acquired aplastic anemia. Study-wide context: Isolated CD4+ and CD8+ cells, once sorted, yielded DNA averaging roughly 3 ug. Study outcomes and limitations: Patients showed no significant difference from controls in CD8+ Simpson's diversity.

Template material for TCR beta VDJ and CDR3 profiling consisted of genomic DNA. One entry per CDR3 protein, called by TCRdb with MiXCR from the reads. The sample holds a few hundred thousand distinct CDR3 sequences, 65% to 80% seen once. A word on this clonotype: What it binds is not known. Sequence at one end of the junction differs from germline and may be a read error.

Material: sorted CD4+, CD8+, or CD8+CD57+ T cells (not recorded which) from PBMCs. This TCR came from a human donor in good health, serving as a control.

The CDR3 is CAISESNRINYGYTF. In nucleotides, the CDR3 is TGCGCCATCAGTGAGTCGAACAGGATTAACTATGGCTACACCTTC. The J gene is TRBJ1-2, the V gene TRBV10-3; weak D call: TRBD1 (5 bases). Germline CDR1 is ENHRY and CDR2 is SYGVKD. This CDR3 is built from 15 residues.